A selection of T cell receptor beta chains follows, all from one sample in a study of technical replicates of blood from a handful of donors. TCRdb's copy holds only in-frame clones and misses some; the assay was immunoSEQ multiplex PCR. The table includes tens of thousands of clones, about 93% detected once. The sequencing input was T cells isolated from PBMCs. The origin of the receptors is a human donor in good health. Both conserved end residues are part of each CDR3. The D gene is left open where the match is weak. Only part of the rows carry a size: once, few, many, or a class if the clone is expanded.

abundance: few; j_gene: TRBJ1-1; v_gene: TRBV7-9; d_gene: -; CDR3aa: CASSHGQLTAFF; CDR3nt: TGTGCCAGCAGTCACGGACAGCTTACAGCTTTCTTT
abundance: -; j_gene: TRBJ2-1; v_gene: TRBV15; d_gene: TRBD2; CDR3aa: CATSRGGGGRSYNEQFF; CDR3nt: TGTGCCACCAGCAGAGGGGGCGGGGGGCGAAGCTACAATGAGCAGTTCTTC
abundance: -; j_gene: TRBJ2-5; v_gene: TRBV28; d_gene: -; CDR3aa: CASQAGRETQYF; CDR3nt: TGTGCCAGCCAAGCTGGTCGAGAGACCCAGTACTTC
abundance: -; j_gene: TRBJ2-1; v_gene: TRBV5-1; d_gene: TRBD2; CDR3aa: CASSLFGNSGSLYNEQFF; CDR3nt: TGCGCCAGCAGCTTGTTCGGGAATAGCGGGAGTCTTTACAATGAGCAGTTCTTC
abundance: once; j_gene: TRBJ2-3; v_gene: TRBV29-1; d_gene: -; CDR3aa: CSVDSDTQYF; CDR3nt: TGCAGCGTTGATTCGGATACGCAGTATTTT
abundance: -; j_gene: TRBJ2-5; v_gene: TRBV5-6; d_gene: -; CDR3aa: CASSLTLGVWETQYF; CDR3nt: TGTGCCAGCAGCTTGACCTTGGGAGTCTGGGAGACCCAGTACTTC
abundance: few; j_gene: TRBJ1-1; v_gene: TRBV11-3; d_gene: TRBD1; CDR3aa: CASTLDRDTEAFF; CDR3nt: TGTGCCAGCACCCTTGACAGGGACACTGAAGCTTTCTTT
abundance: -; j_gene: TRBJ2-5; v_gene: TRBV7-9; d_gene: -; CDR3aa: CASSLASQGKWETQYF; CDR3nt: TGTGCCAGCAGCTTAGCCTCACAGGGAAAATGGGAGACCCAGTACTTC
abundance: few; j_gene: TRBJ1-1; v_gene: TRBV9; d_gene: -; CDR3aa: CASSGGGTEAFF; CDR3nt: TGTGCCAGCAGCGGAGGAGGTACTGAAGCTTTCTTT
abundance: once; j_gene: TRBJ1-5; v_gene: TRBV5-1; d_gene: -; CDR3aa: CASSQRTADSNQPQHF; CDR3nt: TGCGCCAGCAGCCAACGGACAGCCGATAGCAATCAGCCCCAGCATTTT
abundance: -; j_gene: TRBJ1-2; v_gene: TRBV6-5; d_gene: -; CDR3aa: CASSLSGALGYGYTF; CDR3nt: TGTGCCAGCAGCCTCTCGGGAGCCCTGGGCTATGGCTACACCTTC
abundance: -; j_gene: TRBJ1-3; v_gene: TRBV7-8; d_gene: -; CDR3aa: CASSLGRGVSGNTIYF; CDR3nt: TGTGCCAGCAGCTTAGGGCGCGGGGTCTCTGGAAACACCATATATTTT
abundance: -; j_gene: TRBJ1-4; v_gene: TRBV29-1; d_gene: TRBD1; CDR3aa: CSVVSGTGALEGWDEKLFF; CDR3nt: TGCAGCGTTGTTTCCGGGACAGGGGCTCTGGAGGGGTGGGATGAAAAACTGTTTTTT
abundance: -; j_gene: TRBJ1-1; v_gene: TRBV7-9; d_gene: -; CDR3aa: CASSLNSMNTEAFF; CDR3nt: TGTGCCAGCAGCTTAAACAGCATGAACACTGAAGCTTTCTTT
abundance: -; j_gene: TRBJ2-7; v_gene: TRBV15; d_gene: -; CDR3aa: CATSSSTIYEQYF; CDR3nt: TGTGCCACCAGCTCGTCGACAATCTACGAGCAGTACTTC
abundance: few; j_gene: TRBJ1-1; v_gene: TRBV18; d_gene: TRBD1; CDR3aa: CASSPGTGNTEAFF; CDR3nt: TGTGCCAGCTCCCCCGGGACAGGGAACACTGAAGCTTTCTTT
abundance: -; j_gene: TRBJ2-7; v_gene: TRBV10-3; d_gene: TRBD2; CDR3aa: CAIRRLAGELYEQYF; CDR3nt: TGTGCCATCAGGCGACTAGCGGGAGAGCTCTACGAGCAGTACTTC
abundance: -; j_gene: TRBJ2-3; v_gene: TRBV10-3; d_gene: -; CDR3aa: CAISEVVSGVASTDTQYF; CDR3nt: TGTGCCATCAGTGAGGTGGTTAGCGGCGTCGCTAGCACAGATACGCAGTATTTT
abundance: once; j_gene: TRBJ1-5; v_gene: TRBV5-4; d_gene: -; CDR3aa: CASSSDSNQPQHF; CDR3nt: TGTGCCAGCAGCTCAGATTCGAATCAGCCCCAGCATTTT
abundance: -; j_gene: TRBJ2-7; v_gene: TRBV6-5; d_gene: TRBD2; CDR3aa: CASSTSGLASYEQYF; CDR3nt: TGTGCCAGCAGTACCTCTGGACTAGCGTCCTACGAGCAGTACTTC
abundance: -; j_gene: TRBJ2-3; v_gene: TRBV6-6; d_gene: -; CDR3aa: CASSTRTDTQYF; CDR3nt: TGTGCCAGCAGTACTAGAACAGATACGCAGTATTTT
abundance: once; j_gene: TRBJ2-2; v_gene: TRBV29-1; d_gene: TRBD2; CDR3aa: CSVERRGRAGVGPGELFF; CDR3nt: TGCAGCGTTGAAAGGCGAGGGCGAGCGGGAGTCGGTCCCGGGGAGCTGTTTTTT
abundance: -; j_gene: TRBJ2-7; v_gene: TRBV7-6; d_gene: TRBD1; CDR3aa: CASSHRGLTEQYF; CDR3nt: TGTGCCAGCAGCCACAGGGGCTTAACGGAGCAGTACTTC
abundance: -; j_gene: TRBJ1-1; v_gene: TRBV11-2; d_gene: -; CDR3aa: CASSLKTGFFSEAFF; CDR3nt: TGTGCCAGCAGCCTTAAGACAGGCTTTTTTTCTGAAGCTTTCTTT
abundance: -; j_gene: TRBJ1-2; v_gene: TRBV11-2; d_gene: -; CDR3aa: CASSLDGAFRGGYTF; CDR3nt: TGTGCCAGCAGCTTAGATGGTGCGTTCAGGGGAGGCTACACCTTC
abundance: -; j_gene: TRBJ1-3; v_gene: TRBV12-5; d_gene: -; CDR3aa: CASANTLLRDTYSGNTIYF; CDR3nt: TGTGCTAGTGCCAACACTCTTCTCCGGGACACCTACTCTGGAAACACCATATATTTT
abundance: -; j_gene: TRBJ2-7; v_gene: TRBV6-5; d_gene: -; CDR3aa: CASRQQSPYEQYF; CDR3nt: TGTGCCAGCAGACAACAATCTCCCTACGAGCAGTACTTC
abundance: few; j_gene: TRBJ2-3; v_gene: TRBV7-9; d_gene: -; CDR3aa: CASSSPFSPGGETDTQYF; CDR3nt: TGTGCCAGCAGCTCTCCTTTCTCCCCCGGCGGGGAGACAGATACGCAGTATTTT
abundance: -; j_gene: TRBJ2-5; v_gene: TRBV10-3; d_gene: TRBD2; CDR3aa: CAISESGISGGNQETQYF; CDR3nt: TGTGCCATCAGTGAGTCGGGGATTAGCGGGGGGAACCAAGAGACCCAGTACTTC
abundance: once; j_gene: TRBJ2-7; v_gene: TRBV18; d_gene: TRBD2; CDR3aa: CASSPPIEGTSGGYEQYF; CDR3nt: TGTGCCAGCTCACCACCGATAGAGGGGACTAGCGGGGGTTACGAGCAGTACTTC
abundance: once; j_gene: TRBJ1-2; v_gene: TRBV12-5; d_gene: TRBD1; CDR3aa: CASGLDRQGGYTF; CDR3nt: TGTGCTAGTGGTTTAGATAGACAGGGAGGCTACACCTTC
abundance: -; j_gene: TRBJ1-1; v_gene: TRBV7-3; d_gene: TRBD1; CDR3aa: CASSTRQGREAFF; CDR3nt: TGTGCCAGCAGCACCAGACAGGGGCGTGAAGCTTTCTTT
abundance: -; j_gene: TRBJ1-3; v_gene: TRBV6-5; d_gene: TRBD1; CDR3aa: CASSYDRETGNTIYF; CDR3nt: TGTGCCAGCAGTTACGACAGGGAAACTGGAAACACCATATATTTT
abundance: few; j_gene: TRBJ1-1; v_gene: TRBV15; d_gene: -; CDR3aa: CATSRNPRTGTMNTEAFF; CDR3nt: TGTGCCACCAGCAGAAACCCGCGAACCGGGACAATGAACACTGAAGCTTTCTTT
abundance: once; j_gene: TRBJ2-7; v_gene: TRBV15; d_gene: TRBD1; CDR3aa: CATSRDIGDSTYEQYF; CDR3nt: TGTGCCACCAGCAGAGATATTGGGGACAGCACCTACGAGCAGTACTTC
abundance: -; j_gene: TRBJ2-7; v_gene: TRBV5-1; d_gene: -; CDR3aa: CASSLVSGTYEQYF; CDR3nt: TGCGCCAGCAGCTTGGTTTCGGGGACCTACGAGCAGTACTTC
abundance: -; j_gene: TRBJ1-1; v_gene: TRBV29-1; d_gene: -; CDR3aa: CSVVPGNTEAFF; CDR3nt: TGCAGCGTTGTTCCAGGGAACACTGAAGCTTTCTTT
abundance: -; j_gene: TRBJ2-7; v_gene: TRBV6-6; d_gene: TRBD1; CDR3aa: CASSPRQGSYEQYF; CDR3nt: TGTGCCAGCAGTCCGAGACAGGGCTCCTACGAGCAGTACTTC
abundance: -; j_gene: TRBJ2-7; v_gene: TRBV7-9; d_gene: -; CDR3aa: CASSLGGAQGGYEQYF; CDR3nt: TGTGCCAGCAGCTTAGGAGGGGCTCAGGGAGGCTACGAGCAGTACTTC
abundance: -; j_gene: TRBJ2-1; v_gene: TRBV11-2; d_gene: TRBD2; CDR3aa: CASSLIKRGDEQFF; CDR3nt: TGTGCCAGCAGCTTAATCAAACGGGGGGATGAGCAGTTCTTC
abundance: -; j_gene: TRBJ2-6; v_gene: TRBV10-3; d_gene: TRBD1; CDR3aa: CAITRGGEGANVLTF; CDR3nt: TGTGCCATCACGAGAGGGGGCGAGGGGGCCAACGTCCTGACTTTC
abundance: once; j_gene: TRBJ1-4; v_gene: TRBV5-4; d_gene: -; CDR3aa: CASSSTRDSTNEKLFF; CDR3nt: TGTGCCAGCAGCTCCACCCGGGACTCAACTAATGAAAAACTGTTTTTT
abundance: -; j_gene: TRBJ2-5; v_gene: TRBV5-1; d_gene: TRBD2; CDR3aa: CASSFRQAGSQETQYF; CDR3nt: TGCGCCAGCAGCTTTAGGCAAGCGGGGAGCCAAGAGACCCAGTACTTC
abundance: -; j_gene: TRBJ2-5; v_gene: TRBV12-5; d_gene: TRBD2; CDR3aa: CASGRTSGGQETQYF; CDR3nt: TGTGCTAGTGGACGGACTAGCGGGGGACAAGAGACCCAGTACTTC
abundance: -; j_gene: TRBJ1-2; v_gene: TRBV12-5; d_gene: -; CDR3aa: CASGLASTPNYGYTF; CDR3nt: TGTGCTAGTGGTTTGGCATCGACACCTAACTATGGCTACACCTTC
abundance: -; j_gene: TRBJ2-2; v_gene: TRBV5-1; d_gene: TRBD1; CDR3aa: CASSLGSGTGKSGELFF; CDR3nt: TGCGCCAGCAGCTTGGGATCGGGGACAGGGAAGTCCGGGGAGCTGTTTTTT
abundance: -; j_gene: TRBJ2-7; v_gene: TRBV5-6; d_gene: -; CDR3aa: CASSLLGLKSSYEQYF; CDR3nt: TGTGCCAGCAGCTTGCTTGGACTTAAGAGCTCCTACGAGCAGTACTTC
abundance: -; j_gene: TRBJ1-1; v_gene: TRBV7-9; d_gene: TRBD1; CDR3aa: CASSVQGTEAFF; CDR3nt: TGTGCCAGCAGCGTACAGGGGACTGAAGCTTTCTTT
abundance: -; j_gene: TRBJ2-2; v_gene: TRBV5-4; d_gene: TRBD1; CDR3aa: CASRAGGANTGELFF; CDR3nt: TGTGCCAGCAGGGCAGGGGGCGCGAACACCGGGGAGCTGTTTTTT
abundance: -; j_gene: TRBJ2-7; v_gene: TRBV7-9; d_gene: TRBD2; CDR3aa: CASSLSQRGYEQYF; CDR3nt: TGTGCCAGCAGCTTAAGTCAGCGGGGGTACGAGCAGTACTTC
abundance: -; j_gene: TRBJ1-1; v_gene: TRBV7-3; d_gene: TRBD1; CDR3aa: CASSIQGENTEAFF; CDR3nt: TGTGCCAGCAGCATACAGGGGGAGAACACTGAAGCTTTCTTT
abundance: once; j_gene: TRBJ2-3; v_gene: TRBV5-1; d_gene: -; CDR3aa: CASSSLTTDTQYF; CDR3nt: TGCGCCAGCAGCTCGCTAACCACAGATACGCAGTATTTT
abundance: -; j_gene: TRBJ2-7; v_gene: TRBV5-5; d_gene: TRBD2; CDR3aa: CASSPYRTSGSMYEQYF; CDR3nt: TGTGCCAGCAGCCCTTACCGGACTAGCGGGAGTATGTACGAGCAGTACTTC
abundance: -; j_gene: TRBJ2-1; v_gene: TRBV28; d_gene: TRBD1; CDR3aa: CASSGPGQGTLNEQFF; CDR3nt: TGTGCCAGCAGTGGGCCGGGACAGGGAACACTAAATGAGCAGTTCTTC
abundance: -; j_gene: TRBJ2-1; v_gene: TRBV9; d_gene: TRBD2; CDR3aa: CASSVVGTTIYSGYNEQFF; CDR3nt: TGTGCCAGCAGCGTAGTTGGGACTACCATCTACTCGGGCTACAATGAGCAGTTCTTC
abundance: -; j_gene: TRBJ2-1; v_gene: TRBV7-9; d_gene: TRBD2; CDR3aa: CASGGWTSGTTSQFF; CDR3nt: TGTGCCAGCGGGGGTTGGACTAGCGGGACCACGTCTCAGTTCTTC
abundance: once; j_gene: TRBJ1-1; v_gene: TRBV5-6; d_gene: -; CDR3aa: CASSMTTGSEAFF; CDR3nt: TGTGCCAGCAGCATGACTACAGGGTCTGAAGCTTTCTTT
abundance: -; j_gene: TRBJ2-1; v_gene: TRBV18; d_gene: -; CDR3aa: CASSSDRDTYNEQFF; CDR3nt: TGTGCCAGCTCGTCGGACCGGGACACCTACAATGAGCAGTTCTTC